This TCR beta chain appears in the sequencing data of a study of OX40 agonist ivuxolimab in advanced cancers. The overall study: Ivuxolimab doses were 0.01, 0.1, 0.3, 1.5, 3 or 10 mg/kg every 2 weeks. The diagnoses of dose-escalation patients were hepatocellular carcinoma, melanoma, renal cell or head and neck cancer.

Note on this clone: Its antigen remains unknown.

Clones were read by immunoSEQ multiplex PCR, and TCRdb kept only the in-frame ones, dropping some. The sample contains roughly 28,000 clones, roughly nine tenths of which appear only once. Study-level results: More expanded clones were seen, on average, in CD8+ T cells than in CD4+. Researchers did not determine the expanded peripheral T cells' antigen specificity.

The sample was CD4+ or CD8+ T cells sorted from blood, taken in a trial of the OX40 agonist ivuxolimab. The sequence was obtained from an adult with an advanced solid tumor such as melanoma, head and neck, liver or kidney cancer.

The CDR3 sequence: CASSPSGHREETQYF. The CDR3 DNA follows: TGTGCCAGCAGCCCGTCGGGGCATAGAGAAGAGACCCAGTACTTC. V is TRBV7-7 and J is TRBJ2-5; D tentatively reads TRBD1 or TRBD2 (5 bases each). Germline CDR1 reads SSHAT; CDR2 reads FNYEAQ (reference sequence). The CDR3 has 15 residues. The ends were cut back, 5 bases at V and 3 bases at J, with 16 bases in the middle. Looking up the rest from reference TRBV7-7 and TRBJ2-5 gives the full variable domain: GAGVSQSPRYKVTKRGQDVTLRCDPISSHATLYWYQQALGQGPEFLTYFNYEAQPDKSGLPSDRFSAERPEGSISTLTIQRTEQRDSAMYRCASSPSGHREETQYFGPGTRLLVL.